This T cell receptor (beta chain) was recorded in a study of cytomegalovirus exposure and HLA in healthy donors. Primers included in the PCR were 60 Vbeta and 13 Jbeta primers. Repertoires were generated with immunoSEQ multiplex PCR, while TCRdb's copy carries only in-frame clones and drops some. Among over 80,000 clones, roughly 67% were seen once, and the ten largest hold approximately 5.8%. This CDR3 comprises 15 residues. Germline trimming cut 0 bases from V and 2 bases from J; bases unmatched to any gene: 3. Germline assignment: CDR1 SGDLS and CDR2 YYNGEE. Sequenced: PBMCs. This chain joins TRBV9 and TRBJ2-3; 7 nucleotides match TRBD1. The TCR comes from a boy between 10 and 17 years old in good health and CMV-seropositive. CDR3 sequence (DNA): TGTGCCAGCAGCGTAGTCGGGACAGACACAGATACGCAGTATTTT. Its protein is CASSVVGTDTDTQYF.